A selection of T cell receptor beta chains follows, all from one sample in a study of blood T cell repertoires in COVID-19. Repertoires were generated with immunoSEQ multiplex PCR, while TCRdb's copy carries only in-frame clones and drops some. The repertoire holds roughly 220,000 clones, with 80% to 90% as singletons. Sequenced input: PBMCs or T cells enriched from blood (not recorded which). These receptors all stem from a woman aged 40 to 50 with acute COVID-19. The CDR3 runs from the conserved cysteine through the conserved F or W. The D gene is left open where the match is weak. Clone size is stated in some rows and not others, as once, few, many or a class when expanded.

V	J	D	size	CDR3	DNA
TRBV29-1	TRBJ1-1	NA	NA	CSAVDSTEAFF	TGCAGCGCCGTGGACAGCACTGAAGCTTTCTTT
TRBV2	TRBJ1-5	NA	NA	CASGQGGNQPQHF	TGTGCCAGCGGCCAAGGGGGTAATCAGCCCCAGCATTTT
TRBV3-1/TRBV3-2	TRBJ1-1	NA	NA	CASSQEGVGAMNTEAFF	TGTGCCAGCAGCCAAGAAGGGGTTGGAGCCATGAACACTGAAGCTTTCTTT
TRBV7-9	TRBJ1-2	NA	NA	CASSLTGVSGYTF	TGTGCCAGCAGCTTAACGGGGGTTTCTGGCTACACCTTC
TRBV5-8	TRBJ1-2	NA	NA	CASSFLPGGADYGYTF	TGTGCCAGCAGCTTTTTGCCGGGGGGCGCTGACTATGGCTACACCTTC
TRBV27	TRBJ2-2	NA	NA	CASSLYGLGATGELFF	TGTGCCAGCAGTTTATATGGGTTGGGGGCCACCGGGGAGCTGTTTTTT
TRBV7-9	TRBJ2-5	TRBD2	NA	CASSLGRTSGATDQETQYF	TGTGCCAGCAGCTTAGGGAGGACTAGCGGGGCGACTGATCAAGAGACCCAGTACTTC
TRBV11-2	TRBJ2-7	NA	NA	CASSLVAGRGYEQYF	TGTGCCAGCAGCTTAGTGGCAGGGAGGGGGTACGAGCAGTACTTC
TRBV11-2	TRBJ2-3	NA	once	CASSAQRGGAGDTQYF	TGTGCCAGCAGCGCACAAAGAGGGGGGGCCGGGGATACGCAGTATTTT
TRBV10-3	TRBJ1-3	NA	NA	CAISESAGLSGNTIYF	TGTGCCATCAGTGAGTCTGCGGGTCTCTCTGGAAACACCATATATTTT
TRBV24-1	TRBJ1-2	NA	NA	CATSEGADYGYTF	TGTGCCACCAGTGAGGGGGCGGACTATGGCTACACCTTC
TRBV13	TRBJ1-1	NA	NA	CASRPGGGEAFF	TGTGCCAGCAGGCCGGGGGGTGGTGAAGCTTTCTTT
TRBV5-6	TRBJ1-1	NA	NA	CASSLVFGLEAFF	TGTGCCAGCAGCTTGGTTTTCGGACTGGAAGCTTTCTTT
TRBV2	TRBJ1-1	NA	once	CASSKGIEAFF	TGTGCCAGCAGCAAGGGGATTGAAGCTTTCTTT
TRBV18	TRBJ1-2	TRBD1	NA	CASSTRQGADYGYTF	TGTGCCAGCTCAACCCGACAGGGGGCCGACTATGGCTACACCTTC
TRBV7-9	TRBJ1-2	TRBD1	NA	CASSFRDRNYGYTF	TGTGCCAGCAGCTTCCGGGACAGGAACTATGGCTACACCTTC
TRBV5-4	TRBJ1-1	TRBD1	few	CASSSDRGRTEAFF	TGTGCCAGCAGCTCCGACAGGGGGAGGACTGAAGCTTTCTTT
TRBV2	TRBJ2-1	NA	few	CASSVESGAVGEQFF	TGTGCCAGCAGTGTCGAATCAGGGGCGGTGGGTGAGCAGTTCTTC
TRBV3-1/TRBV3-2	TRBJ2-2	NA	few	CASSPKGAGELFF	TGTGCCAGCAGCCCAAAAGGGGCCGGGGAGCTGTTTTTT
TRBV2	TRBJ1-4	NA	NA	CASSLGSSNEKLFF	TGTGCCAGCTCCTTGGGTAGCTCTAATGAAAAACTGTTTTTT
TRBV16	TRBJ1-2	TRBD1	NA	CASSPQDRPYGYTF	TGTGCCAGCAGCCCGCAGGACAGGCCGTATGGCTACACCTTC
TRBV30	TRBJ1-3	NA	NA	CAWWGQSSGNTIYF	TGTGCCTGGTGGGGACAAAGCTCTGGAAACACCATATATTTT
TRBV12-1	TRBJ1-1	NA	NA	CASSPGQNTEAFF	TGTGCCAGCAGCCCTGGACAGAACACTGAAGCTTTCTTT
TRBV3-1/TRBV3-2	TRBJ1-1	TRBD1	NA	CASREQGALGAFF	TGTGCCAGCAGGGAACAGGGGGCGCTGGGAGCTTTCTTT